This TCR beta chain was retrieved from a study of T cells of healthy individuals (dated by TCRdb to 2016 to 2019). This clonotype was counted ten times or more. The specificity of this receptor is unknown. No base-level quality is on record; no much larger clone is a single base apart. Sequences MNHEY (CDR1) and SVGEGT (CDR2) are obtained from the germline V gene. V is reduced by 8 bases and J by 0 bases, leaving a spacing of 18 bases between them. The CDR3 has 16 amino acids, counting the end cysteine and phenylalanine. The sequence is cut down to CDR3 DNA, 48 bases in frame from base 1. Library prep was done by 5' RACE. For sequencing, an Illumina MiSeq was employed. The public reads were reanalyzed by TCRdb: fastp trimming at Q25, MiXCR alignment, in-frame beta chains only. When rows share a CDR3 protein, they turn into one entry using the most common DNA and genes. The sample data list roughly 76,000 distinct CDR3 sequences, and about 4.8% of these were observed just once. The ten top clones hold around 7.6% of the sample.

The TCR originated in a female donor in good health. Here the chain combines TRBV6-2 or TRBV6-3 and TRBJ2-3; perhaps TRBD2 is the D gene, with 6 bases matching. At the DNA level, the sequence is TGTGCCAGCGGGAGGAGCGGATCGTTAAGCACAGATACGCAGTATTTT. This codes for CASGRSGSLSTDTQYF.